These 21 T cell receptor beta chains were sequenced from one sample in a study of metastatic and nonmetastatic thyroid tumors (dated by TCRdb to 2018 to 2020). No patient had received any treatment before thyroid surgery. Library construction relied on PCR. Sequencing instrument: Illumina HiSeq 4000. The public reads were reanalyzed by TCRdb: fastp trimming at Q25, MiXCR alignment, in-frame beta chains only. The sample profile shows 20,000 to 25,000 clones; more than 20% of them were found once. The ten largest account for 9.5% to 15% of the sample. What was sequenced was tumor tissue. The origin of the receptors is a male donor with papillary thyroid cancer or a benign thyroid nodule (not recorded which). Some clones in this sample may be carry-over from other donors' samples.

This clone was counted ten times or more. A much larger clone is a single base away; this may be a read error. The V and J genes are TRBV4-1 and TRBJ1-2; TRBD1 might be the D (5 bases). Germline V gene sequence: CDR1 MGHRA, CDR2 YSYEKL. V was cut by 0 bases and J by 4 bases, with 12 bases left in between. The CDR3 covers 15 residues. The CDR3 nucleotides read TGCGCCAGCAGCCAAGATCCCGGGGCGAGCTATGGCTACACCTTC. Translating it yields CASSQDPGASYGYTF.

In this sample, this clone turned up a few times. A junction end diverges from the germline sequence, so it may reflect a read error. Other DNA sequences within the sample encode an identical CDR3. The chain carries TRBV9 and TRBJ2-7; D is perhaps TRBD2 (6 bases). The CDR3 runs 16 residues. Per germline, CDR1 SGDLS and CDR2 YYNGEE. In DNA, the CDR3 is TGTGCCAGCAGCCCCGGGACGAGCGGGTTTTCCTACGGGCAGTACTTC. Amino acids: CASSPGTSGFSYGQYF.

In its sample, this clone was seen many times. V gene TRBV20-1 combines with J gene TRBJ1-5; unclear D gene. The germline V gene has CDR1 DFQATT and CDR2 SNEGSKA (reference sequence). Trimming left V 5 bases short and J 0 bases short, with 8 bases between. This CDR3 spans 13 amino acids. The CDR3 is CSAFGVSNQPQHF. CDR3 nucleotide sequence: TGCAGTGCTTTTGGGGTTAGCAATCAGCCCCAGCATTTT.

In this sample, this clone turned up a few times. This chain connects TRBV6-1 to TRBJ2-1; D ambiguous. CDR3 length equals 14 residues. Germline V lookup: CDR1 MNHNS, CDR2 SASEGT. V gave up 4 bases and J gave up 4 bases, with 11 bases separating them. CDR3 sequence: CASSANSIYNEQFF. DNA of the CDR3: TGTGCCAGCAGTGCCAACTCCATTTACAATGAGCAGTTCTTC.

By sample fraction, this clone is medium-sized (0.01 to 0.1%). The chain couples TRBV30 to TRBJ1-3, with D unclear. V lost 0 bases and J lost 3, with 12 bases in between. Germline loops: CDR1 GTSNPN, CDR2 SVGIG (reference sequence). The CDR3 extends over 15 amino acids. The DNA of the CDR3 is TGTGCCTGGAGTGTCGTGGTGGGAGGTGGAAACACCATATATTTT. Encoded protein: CAWSVVVGGGNTIYF.

Worth noting for this clone: Possible read error: a much larger clone is one base away. This chain links TRBV5-1 with TRBJ2-3; D gene uncertain. Germline V CDR1 and CDR2: SGHRS, YFSETQ. This CDR3 comprises 14 residues. Trimming stripped 1 base from V and 4 bases from J, with 10 bases between. The CDR3 DNA follows: TGCGCCAGCAGCTTGAACATGGTTCCAGATACGCAGTATTTT. The encoded protein is CASSLNMVPDTQYF.

This clone was picked up many times. The chain has TRBV5-1 and TRBJ1-6; D is undetermined. The germline V and J ends were trimmed by 4 bases and 10 bases, with 18 bases remaining between them. Germline assignment: CDR1 SGHRS and CDR2 YFSETQ. There are 15 residues in the CDR3. The CDR3 reads CASSKEESFRSPLHF. CDR3 nucleotides: TGCGCCAGCAGCAAAGAGGAGTCCTTTAGGTCACCCCTCCACTTT.

Concerning this clone: This may come from a read error, since a much larger clone is one base off. The chain carries TRBV5-1 and TRBJ2-4; perhaps TRBD1 as D (6 bases). The CDR3 consists of 15 residues. Per the germline V gene, CDR1 is SGHRS and CDR2 is YFSETQ. The chain's CDR3 is CASSSGHLAKKIQYF. In nucleotides, the CDR3 is TGCGCCAGCAGCTCGGGACACTTAGCCAAAAAAATTCAGTACTTC.

This clone was picked up many times. The chain recombines TRBV5-1 with TRBJ2-3; D unclear. CDR1 and CDR2 (germline): SGHRS, YFSETQ. The CDR3 is 15 residues long. Trimming cost V 0 bases and J 0 bases, with 8 bases left between them. CDR3: CASSLEPSSTDTQYF. CDR3 coding DNA: TGCGCCAGCAGCTTGGAACCTTCTAGCACAGATACGCAGTATTTT.

By share of the sample, this clone is medium-sized. The chain recombines TRBV5-1 with TRBJ2-7; 8 bases map to TRBD2. CDR3 size: 14 residues. Trimming at V came to 4 bases and at J to 6 bases, leaving 9 bases not matched to a gene. Germline CDR1 and CDR2: SGHRS and YFSETQ. CDR3 residues: CASSRWAGGGEQYF. CDR3 nucleotide sequence: TGCGCCAGCAGCCGGTGGGCGGGAGGAGGCGAGCAGTACTTC. The full variable domain, completed using reference TRBV5-1 and TRBJ2-7, is KAGVTQTPRYLIKTRGQQVTLSCSPISGHRSVSWYQQTPGQGLQFLFEYFSETQRNKGNFPGRFSGRQFSNSRSEMNVSTLELGDSALYLCASSRWAGGGEQYFGPGTRLTVT.

This clone was seen ten or more times. The V and J genes are TRBV28 and TRBJ1-2; D not resolved. Trimming removed 7 bases from V and 7 bases from J, with 13 bases in between. The CDR3 is made up of 12 amino acids. The germline gives CDR1 MDHEN, CDR2 SYDVKM. The CDR3 reads CASTDRQTGYTF. CDR3 nucleotide sequence: TGTGCCAGCACTGATAGGCAAACTGGCTACACCTTC.

This clone was detected many times. This chain connects TRBV19 to TRBJ2-4, with 10 nucleotides matching TRBD2. CDR3 length equals 13 residues. V lost 5 bases to trimming and J lost 10 bases; unmatched junction nucleotides: 5. The germline CDR1 and CDR2 sequences are LNHDA and SQIVND (reference sequence). The CDR3 is CASSSGTSVIQYF. CDR3 DNA sequence: TGTGCCAGTAGTTCCGGGACTAGCGTGATTCAGTACTTC.

This clone was observed many times. The CDR3 protein is CASSFYDLYEQYF. The CDR3, as DNA: TGTGCCAGCAGCTTCTATGACCTCTACGAGCAGTACTTC. The chain uses TRBV11-2 and TRBJ2-7, with no clear D. The V gene's germline CDR1 is SGHAT and CDR2 FQNNGV. Trimming cost V 3 bases and J 3 bases, with 9 bases left between them. The CDR3 totals 13 residues.

This clone came up many times. It may be a read error: a sequence one base away is much more abundant. Other DNA variants within this sample encode the same CDR3. The chain has TRBV6-2 or TRBV6-3 and TRBJ2-7, with D hard to call. Trimming shortened V by 2 bases and J by 7 bases, and 12 bases separated the two germline ends. The CDR3 contains 13 residues. Germline CDR1 reads MNHEY; CDR2 reads SVGEGT. CDR3 sequence: CASSYPPRGEQYF. The CDR3 region has the DNA TGTGCCAGCAGTTACCCCCCCCGTGGAGAGCAGTACTTC.

This clone has ten or more counts. The chain employs TRBV7-2 and TRBJ2-1, with 14 bases aligning to TRBD2. The V gene's germline CDR1 is SGHTA and CDR2 FQGNSA. This CDR3 is 13 amino acids long. The J segment lost 5 bases and the V segment lost 11 bases, leaving 2 bases of the junction unmatched. The CDR3 spells CAWGLAGDNEQFF. CDR3 DNA: TGTGCCTGGGGACTAGCGGGAGACAATGAGCAGTTCTTC.

The CDR3 DNA reads TGTGCCAGCGGAAACAGGGGCGCGAGTGGGGAGCTGTTTTTT. Encoded protein: CASGNRGASGELFF. This chain uses TRBV28 with TRBJ2-2, with 7 bases matching TRBD1. V lost 8 bases and J lost 8; bases outside the gene matches: 11. The CDR3 covers 14 residues. Per germline, CDR1 MDHEN and CDR2 SYDVKM. Drawing the rest from reference TRBV28 and TRBJ2-2, the complete variable domain is DVKVTQSSRYLVKRTGEKVFLECVQDMDHENMFWYRQDPGLGLRLIYFSYDVKMKEKGDIPEGYSVSREKKERFSLILESASTNQTSMYLCASGNRGASGELFFGEGSRLTVL.

This clone has at least ten counts. The chain uses TRBV28 and TRBJ2-1, with 11 bases identical to TRBD2. Germline V gives CDR1 MDHEN, CDR2 SYDVKM. V shed 3 bases and J 7 bases; nucleotides not matched to a gene: 8. CDR3 length: 16 residues. This CDR3 is CASSFSTSGSWNEQFF. The CDR3 region has the DNA TGTGCCAGCAGTTTCTCAACTAGCGGGAGTTGGAATGAGCAGTTCTTC.

The rearrangement uses TRBV20-1 and TRBJ1-2; 7 bases are a match to TRBD1. CDR1 is DFQATT, CDR2 SNEGSKA, per germline (reference sequence). Germline trimming cut 0 bases from V and 7 bases from J; bases unmatched to any gene: 11. The CDR3 covers 15 residues. CDR3: CSARERGRSGGGYTF. Here the CDR3 DNA reads TGCAGTGCTAGAGAGAGGGGGCGGTCGGGTGGTGGCTACACCTTC.

By frequency in the sample, this clone is medium-sized. The rearrangement uses TRBV20-1 and TRBJ1-3; 9 bases align to TRBD1. The CDR3 has 13 amino acids. Trimming took 0 bases from V and 8 from J; bases not matched to a gene: 2. Looked up from germline, CDR1 is DFQATT and CDR2 is SNEGSKA (reference sequence). CDR3 sequence reads: CSAREDRGHTIYF. In nucleotides, the CDR3 is TGCAGTGCTAGAGAGGACAGGGGACACACCATATATTTT.

This chain connects TRBV7-3 to TRBJ2-7, with 8 bases aligning to TRBD2. Germline-derived CDR1 and CDR2 are SGHTA and FQGTGA. CDR3 length equals 14 residues. After removal of 2 bases from V and 1 base from J, the junction contained 1 base not matched to a gene. The CDR3 sequence is CASSLLAGSYEQYF. Written as DNA, the CDR3 is TGTGCCAGCAGCTTACTAGCGGGTTCCTACGAGCAGTACTTC.

This clone occurred many times. The chain carries TRBV7-2 and TRBJ1-3; D is undetermined. This CDR3 is 14 amino acids long. Germline V gene data show CDR1 as SGHTA and CDR2 as FQGNSA. Trimming removed 5 bases from V and 7 bases from J, with 15 bases in between. The CDR3 coding sequence is TGTGCCAGCAGCCCATGGGGTTTCGGGAACACCATATATTTT. It yields the protein CASSPWGFGNTIYF.